These 29 T cell receptor beta chains were sequenced from one sample in a study of shared clonotypes between healthy human individuals. Naive CD8 cells comprised CD45RO-negative, CCR7-positively selected cells, excluding terminally differentiated effector memory CD45RA+ cells. Libraries were prepared by immunoSEQ multiplex PCR; TCRdb keeps only in-frame clonotypes and omits some of them. Of over 750,000 clones in the sample, 90% to 98% were seen once. Specimen: naive CD8+ T cells sorted from blood. Source of these receptors: a man between 25 and 39 years old in good health.

CDR3 amino acids: CASSSTRGPGYEQYF. For the CDR3, the DNA is TGTGCCAGCAGCTCTACGCGGGGACCAGGGTACGAGCAGTACTTC. The rearrangement joins TRBV13 to TRBJ2-7; D is possibly TRBD2 (6 bases). The CDR3 is made up of 15 amino acids. Deletions cut 4 bases from V and 4 bases from J, with 17 bases between. From germline, CDR1 is PRHDT and CDR2 FYEKMQ (reference sequence).

The chain links TRBV12-5 to TRBJ2-2, with 12 bases fitting TRBD2. The V segment lost 5 bases and the J segment 0 bases; nucleotides outside the gene matches: 7. Germline lookup yields CDR1 LGHNT and CDR2 FRNRAP. The CDR3 is 18 amino acids. The CDR3 DNA is TGTGCTAGTGGTCTCCGACTAGCGGGAGCCACGAACACCGGGGAGCTGTTTTTT. It codes for CASGLRLAGATNTGELFF.

This chain connects TRBV7-9 to TRBJ1-2, with D possibly TRBD1 on 5 matching bases. Germline CDR1 reads SEHNR; CDR2 reads FQNEAQ (reference sequence). Trimming stripped 5 bases from V and 6 bases from J, with 13 bases between. This CDR3 has 13 amino acids. The CDR3 coding sequence is TGTGCCAGCAGCCCCTCGACAGAGGATGGCTACACCTTC. Protein product: CASSPSTEDGYTF.

DNA for the CDR3: TGTGCCAGCAGCCCCCGCTTGAGGCTCAATCAGCCCCAGCATTTT. It specifies CASSPRLRLNQPQHF. The chain joins TRBV27 to TRBJ1-5; D is ambiguous. V lost 6 bases to trimming and J lost 3 bases, with 15 bases between them. Germline CDR1 is MNHEY and CDR2 is SMNVEV (reference sequence). This CDR3 comprises 15 residues.

The rearrangement uses TRBV5-1 and TRBJ1-1, with D perhaps TRBD1 (5 bases). CDR1 and CDR2 (germline): SGHRS, YFSETQ. The CDR3 covers 16 residues. Trimming stripped 4 bases from V and 5 bases from J, with 21 bases between. The CDR3 here is CASSTERPNGGTEAFF. The CDR3 nucleotides read TGCGCCAGCAGCACCGAAAGGCCCAATGGGGGGACTGAAGCTTTCTTT.

This chain links TRBV6-1 with TRBJ2-7, with TRBD2 identical over 7 bases. Germline assignment: CDR1 MNHNS and CDR2 SASEGT. The CDR3 extends over 15 amino acids. V trimming: 1 base; J trimming: 3 bases; junction bases outside the gene matches: 6. In DNA, the CDR3 is TGTGCCAGCAGTGAAGACGGGACTACAAACTACGAGCAGTACTTC. It is translated as CASSEDGTTNYEQYF.

This chain uses TRBV9 with TRBJ2-6, with 10 nucleotides matching TRBD1. With V trimmed by 4 bases and J by 1 base, 8 bases remained unmatched. This CDR3 has 18 amino acids. Germline CDR1 is SGDLS and CDR2 is YYNGEE. The CDR3 nucleotides read TGTGCCAGCAGCTTAAATTCGGGACAGGGGTCTGGGGCCAACGTCCTGACTTTC. Amino acids: CASSLNSGQGSGANVLTF.

With regard to this clone: This sample also contains other DNA sequences that code for the same CDR3. The gene calls are TRBV11-2 and TRBJ2-3, with a weak D call TRBD2 (6 bases). CDR3 size: 14 residues. V lost 1 base and J 1 base, leaving 6 bases between the germline ends. CDR1 is SGHAT, CDR2 FQNNGV, per germline. The CDR3 nucleotides are TGTGCCAGCAGCTTAGGGAGGGGCACAGATACGCAGTATTTT. This encodes CASSLGRGTDTQYF.

The V gene is TRBV5-1, the J gene TRBJ2-7; 11 bases agree with TRBD1. The CDR3 is 15 residues long. The junction had 6 bases not matched to a gene; V was cut back by 0 bases and J by 7 bases. The germline V gene encodes CDR1 SGHRS and CDR2 YFSETQ. Here the CDR3 reads CASSLEGQGALEQYF. The CDR3 region has the DNA TGCGCCAGCAGCTTGGAAGGACAGGGGGCGCTTGAGCAGTACTTC.

This rearrangement joins TRBV7-9 to TRBJ2-5, with D unclear. Per germline, CDR1 SEHNR and CDR2 FQNEAQ (reference sequence). The CDR3 sequence is 14 residues long. V was cut by 4 bases and J by 0 bases, with 9 bases left in between. In DNA form, the CDR3 reads TGTGCCAGCAGCTCGGGCCTACACCAAGAGACCCAGTACTTC. Protein sequence: CASSSGLHQETQYF.

To note about this clone: Other DNA variants within this sample encode the same CDR3. The J gene is TRBJ2-7, the V gene TRBV5-6; D gene ambiguous. CDR1 and CDR2 from the germline V gene are SGHDT and YYEEEE. Trimming took off 3 bases at V and 4 bases at J, with 8 bases between the two ends. This CDR3 has 12 residues. CDR3 coding DNA: TGTGCCAGCAGCTCCGAACGTTACGAGCAGTACTTC. Its translation: CASSSERYEQYF.

V and J are TRBV7-2 and TRBJ1-1; no clear D. The CDR3 runs to 12 residues. Germline lookup yields CDR1 SGHTA and CDR2 FQGNSA. Between the trimmed V and J ends, which lost 2 bases and 8 bases, there was a span of 9 bases. CDR3 nucleotide sequence: TGTGCCAGCAGCTTAAATGCCAGGGAAGCTTTCTTT. Amino acids: CASSLNAREAFF.

This chain links TRBV6-1 with TRBJ2-7; 10 bases agree with TRBD2. CDR3 size: 15 residues. V trimming: 5 bases; J trimming: 2 bases; junction bases outside the gene matches: 6. Germline V gene lookup returns CDR1 MNHNS and CDR2 SASEGT. The CDR3 reads CASSTGLAAAYEQYF. CDR3 nucleotides: TGTGCCAGCAGTACCGGACTAGCGGCCGCCTACGAGCAGTACTTC.

CDR3 DNA sequence: TGTGCCAGCAGTGGGCCTGGACTACCATACAATGAGCAGTTCTTC. Translated, it gives CASSGPGLPYNEQFF. The J gene is TRBJ2-1, the V gene TRBV25-1; D is possibly TRBD2 (6 bases). The V gene's germline CDR1 is MGHDK and CDR2 SYGVNS. The CDR3 is 15 residues long. V shed 4 bases and J shed 4 bases, with 14 bases lying between them. The complete variable domain, with remaining parts taken from reference TRBV25-1 and TRBJ2-1, reads EADIYQTPRYLVIGTGKKITLECSQTMGHDKMYWYQQDPGMELHLIHYSYGVNSTEKGDLSSESTVSRIRTEHFPLTLESARPSHTSQYLCASSGPGLPYNEQFFGPGTRLTVL.

This chain joins TRBV7-2 and TRBJ2-3; possibly TRBD2 for D (6 bases). V was clipped by 5 bases and J by 0 bases, with 15 bases between them. The CDR3 is 16 residues long. From germline, CDR1 is SGHTA and CDR2 FQGNSA. The CDR3 is CASSLILAGSTDTQYF. CDR3 nucleotides: TGTGCCAGCAGCCTCATTTTGGCGGGGAGCACAGATACGCAGTATTTT.

This chain links TRBV7-9 with TRBJ1-2, with D possibly TRBD1 on 5 matching bases. V lost 1 base and J 2 bases, leaving 8 bases between the germline ends. The CDR3 totals 14 residues. From germline, CDR1 is SEHNR and CDR2 FQNEAQ (reference sequence). The CDR3 loop reads CASSLGGMNYGYTF. The CDR3 DNA reads TGTGCCAGCAGCTTAGGGGGCATGAACTATGGCTACACCTTC.

CDR3 amino acids: CASGDRGEAFF. DNA for the CDR3: TGTGCCAGCGGGGACAGGGGTGAAGCTTTCTTT. The chain links TRBV9 to TRBJ1-1; 10 bases line up with TRBD1. The germline V gene has CDR1 SGDLS and CDR2 YYNGEE. CDR3 length: 11 residues. The ends lost 7 bases at V and 7 bases at J; junction bases unmatched: 1.

The V gene is TRBV19, the J gene TRBJ1-5; TRBD1 matches at 7 bases. The length of the CDR3 is 16 residues. CDR1 LNHDA and CDR2 SQIVND come from the germline V gene (reference sequence). Germline trimming cut 1 base from V and 7 bases from J; bases unmatched to any gene: 10. CDR3 DNA: TGTGCCAGTAGTATAGTTACAGGGGAAGTTGGACAGCCCCAGCATTTT. It yields the protein CASSIVTGEVGQPQHF.

This chain connects TRBV27 to TRBJ2-3; TRBD2 agrees at 11 bases. This CDR3 contains 17 residues. The V segment lost 3 bases and the J segment 4 bases; nucleotides outside the gene matches: 9. The germline gives CDR1 MNHEY, CDR2 SMNVEV (reference sequence). The CDR3 DNA reads TGTGCCAGCAGTTTTCTAGCGGGAGGTCAAGTTGCAGATACGCAGTATTTT. Its protein product is CASSFLAGGQVADTQYF.

This chain connects TRBV9 to TRBJ2-7; a possible D gene is TRBD1 (6 bases). Germline-derived CDR1 and CDR2 are SGDLS and YYNGEE. V was shortened by 0 bases and J by 5 bases, with 12 bases between the two germline ends. The CDR3 is 14 residues long. The DNA for the CDR3 is TGTGCCAGCAGCGTAGAAGGGGGAGACGACGAGCAGTACTTC. Its translation: CASSVEGGDDEQYF.

V is TRBV11-2 and J is TRBJ2-3, with 8 bases that match TRBD2. Unmatched junction bases numbered 6, after V lost 1 base and J lost 3 bases. Germline V CDR1 and CDR2: SGHAT, FQNNGV. The CDR3 consists of 16 residues. The CDR3 DNA follows: TGTGCCAGCAGCTTAGTGCGGGGGGTCATAACAGATACGCAGTATTTT. Translating it yields CASSLVRGVITDTQYF.

CDR3 DNA: TGTGCCAGCAGCTTAGCCAGTCGAGGGGGGACAGGACCCTATTTTGAAGCTTTCTTT. Translation gives CASSLASRGGTGPYFEAFF. The chain recombines TRBV7-8 with TRBJ1-1, with 8 nucleotides matching TRBD1. Unmatched junction bases numbered 19, after V lost 0 bases and J lost 7 bases. Per the germline V gene, CDR1 is SGHVS and CDR2 is FQNEAQ. The CDR3 contains 19 residues.

This chain connects TRBV5-5 to TRBJ2-3; maybe TRBD1 (6 bases). The CDR3 extends over 14 amino acids. The germline CDR1 and CDR2 sequences are SGHKS and YYEKEE (reference sequence). V was trimmed by 3 bases and J by 2 bases, leaving 10 bases between them. The CDR3 sequence is CASSSYRVTDTQYF. The CDR3 bases are TGTGCCAGCAGCTCGTACAGGGTCACAGATACGCAGTATTTT.

The V gene is TRBV2, the J gene TRBJ2-7; TRBD2 matches at 8 bases. The CDR3 is 15 amino acids. Germline assignment: CDR1 SNHLY and CDR2 FYNNEI. With 7 bases clipped from V and 3 bases from J, the junction kept 11 bases outside the gene matches. The CDR3 loop is CASTYWSGGGYEQYF. The CDR3 DNA sequence: TGTGCCAGCACCTACTGGAGCGGGGGTGGCTACGAGCAGTACTTC. Based on the CDR3 plus reference TRBV2 and TRBJ2-7, the full variable domain is EPEVTQTPSHQVTQMGQEVILRCVPISNHLYFYWYRQILGQKVEFLVSFYNNEISEKSEIFDDQFSVERPDGSNFTLKIRSTKLEDSAMYFCASTYWSGGGYEQYFGPGTRLTVT.

The chain uses TRBV20-1 and TRBJ2-5; D gene unclear. The J call may be wrong; the DNA end is better matched by TRBJ2-7. The CDR3 runs to 10 residues. Germline V gene sequence: CDR1 DFQATT, CDR2 SNEGSKA (reference sequence). The CDR3 DNA is TGCAGTGCTAGTTCCTACGAGCAGTACTTC. This sequence encodes CSASSYEQYF.

The rearrangement links TRBV7-9 to TRBJ2-3; 11 bases match TRBD2. Germline loops: CDR1 SEHNR, CDR2 FQNEAQ (reference sequence). The CDR3 runs to 18 residues. V trimming: 2 bases; J trimming: 2 bases; junction bases outside the gene matches: 9. CDR3 nucleotide sequence: TGTGCCAGCAGCTTATTAGGGCTAGCGGGAGGCATCACAGATACGCAGTATTTT. Its protein is CASSLLGLAGGITDTQYF.

This chain joins TRBV9 and TRBJ2-1; 8 nucleotides match TRBD2. CDR3 length: 19 amino acids. CDR1 is SGDLS, CDR2 YYNGEE, per germline. Unmatched junction bases numbered 15, after V lost 0 bases and J lost 4 bases. CDR3 residues: CASSVGVLAVTSEYNEQFF. The DNA of the CDR3 is TGTGCCAGCAGCGTAGGTGTATTGGCGGTGACTAGCGAGTACAATGAGCAGTTCTTC.

This sequence joins TRBV21-1 and TRBJ2-7; the D call of TRBD1 is as the table states it, not checked on the DNA. TRBV21-1 corresponds to a pseudogene. The CDR3 sequence is 15 residues long. CDR3 residues: CASSNAGTGHYEQYF. The CDR3 bases are TGTGCCAGCAGCAACGCCGGGACAGGGCACTACGAGCAGTACTTC.

A remark on this clone: The same CDR3 can be traced to other DNA sequences in this sample. This chain uses TRBV27 with TRBJ2-3; 10 bases match TRBD2. This CDR3 has 15 residues. With V trimmed by 5 bases and J by 1 base, 3 bases remained unmatched. The germline CDR1 and CDR2 sequences are MNHEY and SMNVEV (reference sequence). CDR3 in amino acids: CASSTGTSGTDTQYF. The CDR3 DNA sequence: TGTGCCAGCAGTACGGGGACTAGCGGCACAGATACGCAGTATTTT.